The 26 T cell receptor beta chains in this list originate from one sample, sequenced in a study of lymphopenia after photon versus proton radiotherapy. Profiling relied on immunoSEQ multiplex PCR, and the TCRdb table lists in-frame clones only, not all of them. Among 150,000 or so clones, 75% to 90% were seen once, and the ten largest hold around 5%. The sequencing used peripheral blood, collected from a patient treated with photon-based radiotherapy. Every receptor here comes from a middle-aged man with gastric cancer.

The chain joins TRBV6-5 to TRBJ1-1; 7 nucleotides align to TRBD1. V shed 5 bases and J 1 base; nucleotides not matched to a gene: 7. The CDR3 has 15 residues. Germline-derived CDR1 and CDR2 are MNHEY and SVGAGI. In nucleotides, the CDR3 is TGTGCCAGCAGTAACTACAGGGGAAGGAACACTGAAGCTTTCTTT. Translation: CASSNYRGRNTEAFF.

The gene calls are TRBV19 and TRBJ1-1, with unresolved D. Germline V gene sequence: CDR1 LNHDA, CDR2 SQIVND (reference sequence). This CDR3 has 13 residues. V was clipped by 2 bases and J by 1 base, with 5 bases between them. The DNA for the CDR3 is TGTGCCAGTAGTATAACAAGGAACACTGAAGCTTTCTTT. Translation gives CASSITRNTEAFF.

The genes are TRBV2 and TRBJ2-7, with 13 bases that match TRBD2. Germline lookup yields CDR1 SNHLY and CDR2 FYNNEI. The CDR3 spans 15 residues. V lost 7 bases, J lost 2 bases, and 5 bases stayed unmatched. In DNA, the CDR3 is TGTGCCAGCATCAAAGGACTAGCGGGGGCCTACGAGCAGTACTTC. This encodes CASIKGLAGAYEQYF.

This clone was counted once. The gene calls are TRBV7-2 and TRBJ1-5; D gene ambiguous. Germline loops: CDR1 SGHTA, CDR2 FQGNSA. V was clipped by 2 bases and J by 4 bases, with 6 bases between them. There are 13 residues in the CDR3. CDR3 coding DNA: TGTGCCAGCAGCTTACAATTTAATCAGCCCCAGCATTTT. This translates into CASSLQFNQPQHF.

The CDR3 nucleotides read TGTGCCAGCACCGCAAAGGTAGATACGCAGTATTTT. Protein sequence: CASTAKVDTQYF. The chain combines TRBV7-2 with TRBJ2-3, with unresolved D. The CDR3 is made up of 12 amino acids. In germline, CDR1 is SGHTA, CDR2 FQGNSA. The V end lost 7 bases, the J end lost 5 bases, and 10 bases lay between the germline ends. Full variable domain (missing parts from reference TRBV7-2 and TRBJ2-3): GAGVSQSPSNKVTEKGKDVELRCDPISGHTALYWYRQSLGQGLEFLIYFQGNSAPDKSGLPSDRFSAERTGGSVSTLTIQRTQQEDSAVYLCASTAKVDTQYFGPGTRLTVL.

V is TRBV18 and J is TRBJ2-5; tentatively, D is TRBD1 (7 bases). Trimming took off 0 bases at V and 1 base at J, with 12 bases between the two ends. The CDR3 contains 16 residues. Germline assignment: CDR1 KGHSH and CDR2 LQKENI. CDR3 DNA sequence: TGTGCCAGCTCACCACCCCAGGGGGGTTCCCAAGAGACCCAGTACTTC. Translation gives CASSPPQGGSQETQYF.

In its sample, this clone was seen once. This chain uses TRBV6-1 with TRBJ2-7; 11 bases fit TRBD2. CDR1 and CDR2 (germline): MNHNS, SASEGT. V lost 6 bases to trimming and J lost 2 bases; unmatched junction nucleotides: 3. The CDR3 spans 14 residues. The CDR3 loop reads CASRTSGTPYEQYF. As DNA, the CDR3 is TGTGCCAGCAGGACTAGCGGGACGCCCTACGAGCAGTACTTC.

V and J are TRBV5-8 and TRBJ2-3; D may be TRBD2 (6 bases). The CDR3 is made up of 16 amino acids. V was pared by 2 bases and J by 1 base, with 14 bases between. From germline, CDR1 is SGHTS and CDR2 YDEGEE. CDR3 loop: CASSFERGTGTDTQYF. The CDR3 nucleotides are TGTGCCAGCAGCTTTGAACGCGGGACTGGCACAGATACGCAGTATTTT.

The chain combines TRBV27 with TRBJ2-2; TRBD2 matches 10 bases. Germline-derived CDR1 and CDR2 are MNHEY and SMNVEV (reference sequence). J was trimmed by 6 bases and V by 5 bases; bases with no gene match: 3. This CDR3 is built from 14 residues. Here the CDR3 DNA reads TGTGCCAGCAGTCTAGCGGGAGTTCCCGGGGAGCTGTTTTTT. It codes for CASSLAGVPGELFF.

The CDR3 bases are TGTGCCTGGAGTAAGGGAGGGGGGATCGCAGATACGCAGTATTTT. Its translation is CAWSKGGGIADTQYF. The chain has TRBV30 and TRBJ2-3; D possibly corresponds to TRBD2 (7 bases). V was trimmed by 2 bases and J by 4 bases, leaving 16 bases between them. CDR1 and CDR2 from the germline V gene are GTSNPN and SVGIG (reference sequence). This CDR3 has 15 amino acids.

V and J are TRBV7-2 and TRBJ1-4; no definite D call. The CDR3 contains 15 residues. Trimming took off 0 bases at V and 7 bases at J, with 12 bases between the two ends. Germline assignment: CDR1 SGHTA and CDR2 FQGNSA. CDR3 loop: CASSLAGSVSEKLFF. The CDR3 bases are TGTGCCAGCAGCTTAGCCGGGTCGGTCAGTGAAAAACTGTTTTTT.

The J gene is TRBJ2-5, the V gene TRBV2; D gene uncertain. Germline assignment: CDR1 SNHLY and CDR2 FYNNEI. V lost 6 bases, J lost 2 bases, and 4 bases lay in between. The length of the CDR3 is 11 residues. CDR3 region: CASREQETQYF. The CDR3 DNA follows: TGTGCCAGCAGGGAACAAGAGACCCAGTACTTC.

J is TRBJ2-2 and V is TRBV6-4; 7 positions agree with TRBD1. J gave up 5 bases and V 6 bases, and 6 bases lay outside the gene matches. The germline CDR1 and CDR2 sequences are MRHNA and SNTAGT. CDR3 length: 14 amino acids. The CDR3 DNA sequence: TGTGCCAGCAGAGCACAGACAGGGACCGGGGAGCTGTTTTTT. Its protein product is CASRAQTGTGELFF.

CDR3 bases: TGTGCCAGCAGCACACATGTAGAGCAGTTCTTC. Protein: CASSTHVEQFF. This rearrangement joins TRBV6-6 to TRBJ2-1; D uncertain. The CDR3 contains 11 residues. V shed 6 bases and J shed 10 bases, with 10 bases lying between them. Germline loops: CDR1 MNHNY, CDR2 SVGAGI (reference sequence).

Here the CDR3 DNA reads TGTGCCAGCTCATCACAGGGGTGGATGGACGAGCAGTACTTC. Amino acid sequence: CASSSQGWMDEQYF. The gene calls are TRBV18 and TRBJ2-7; 7 nucleotides match TRBD1. Germline trimming cut 5 bases from V and 5 bases from J; bases unmatched to any gene: 9. The CDR3 covers 14 residues. Germline V lookup: CDR1 KGHSH, CDR2 LQKENI.

This clone turned up a few times. The J gene is TRBJ1-1, the V gene TRBV19; D is uncertain. CDR3 length: 15 amino acids. The V gene's germline CDR1 is LNHDA and CDR2 SQIVND (reference sequence). Trimming pared 5 bases from V and 1 base from J, leaving 14 bases between. The CDR3 reads CASSPIGFGNTEAFF. The CDR3 nucleotides are TGTGCCAGTAGTCCGATCGGGTTCGGGAACACTGAAGCTTTCTTT.

CDR3 coding DNA: TGTGCCAGCAGCTTAAGTCTCCCGGGAGCCGGGGAGCTGTTTTTT. Encoded protein: CASSLSLPGAGELFF. This chain joins TRBV11-2 and TRBJ2-2; possibly TRBD2 for D (6 bases). There are 15 residues in the CDR3. Germline loops: CDR1 SGHAT, CDR2 FQNNGV. V shed 2 bases and J shed 6 bases, with 13 bases lying between them. Using reference TRBV11-2 and TRBJ2-2 for the parts outside the CDR3, the full variable domain is EAGVAQSPRYKIIEKRQSVAFWCNPISGHATLYWYQQILGQGPKLLIQFQNNGVVDDSQLPKDRFSAERLKGVDSTLKIQPAKLEDSAVYLCASSLSLPGAGELFFGEGSRLTVL.

This clone was detected once. CDR3 residues: CAWIQGRTGNTIYF. CDR3 DNA: TGTGCCTGGATCCAGGGGAGAACTGGAAACACCATATATTTT. The chain joins TRBV30 to TRBJ1-3; D possibly corresponds to TRBD1 (6 bases). Germline values: CDR1 GTSNPN, CDR2 SVGIG (reference sequence). The germline V and J ends were trimmed by 4 bases and 2 bases, with 12 bases remaining between them. This CDR3 contains 14 residues.

The table lists this clone with a count of one. The J gene is TRBJ2-5, the V gene TRBV5-1, with 13 bases fitting TRBD2. The ends lost 4 bases at V and 4 bases at J; junction bases unmatched: 10. The CDR3 sequence is 17 residues long. CDR1 SGHRS and CDR2 YFSETQ come from the germline V gene. Written as DNA, the CDR3 is TGCGCCAGCAGCATCGGACTAGCGGGAGTAAGGGGAGAGACCCAGTACTTC. It encodes CASSIGLAGVRGETQYF.

The chain uses TRBV9 and TRBJ2-1; D may be TRBD1 or TRBD2 (5 bases each). In germline, CDR1 is SGDLS, CDR2 YYNGEE. The CDR3 spans 16 residues. Trimming took 0 bases from V and 4 from J, leaving 14 bases between them. CDR3 DNA: TGTGCCAGCAGCGTAGAGGGGACCTTGGTTTACAATGAGCAGTTCTTC. Amino acid sequence: CASSVEGTLVYNEQFF. The full variable domain, in which reference TRBV9 and TRBJ2-1 provide the parts outside the CDR3, is DSGVTQTPKHLITATGQRVTLRCSPRSGDLSVYWYQQSLDQGLQFLIQYYNGEERAKGNILERFSAQQFPDLHSELNLSSLELGDSALYFCASSVEGTLVYNEQFFGPGTRLTVL.

The chain carries TRBV7-2 and TRBJ1-1; D is unclear. Germline loops: CDR1 SGHTA, CDR2 FQGNSA. V dropped 5 bases and J dropped 1 base, with 8 bases sitting between them. This CDR3 is 13 amino acids long. The CDR3, as DNA: TGTGCCAGCAGCCCGACAAGGAACACTGAAGCTTTCTTT. It yields the protein CASSPTRNTEAFF. The variable domain in full, with the rest retrieved from reference TRBV7-2 and TRBJ1-1, is GAGVSQSPSNKVTEKGKDVELRCDPISGHTALYWYRQSLGQGLEFLIYFQGNSAPDKSGLPSDRFSAERTGGSVSTLTIQRTQQEDSAVYLCASSPTRNTEAFFGQGTRLTVV.

The chain recombines TRBV30 with TRBJ2-4; no clear D gene. Germline lookup yields CDR1 GTSNPN and CDR2 SVGIG (reference sequence). This CDR3 is built from 13 residues. Trimming shortened V by 1 base and J by 0 bases, and 4 bases separated the two germline ends. CDR3 coding DNA: TGTGCCTGGAGTGCAGTAGCCAAAAACATTCAGTACTTC. It translates to CAWSAVAKNIQYF. The full variable domain, with the rest looked up from reference TRBV30 and TRBJ2-4, is SQTIHQWPATLVQPVGSPLSLECTVEGTSNPNLYWYRQAAGRGLQLLFYSVGIGQISSEVPQNLSASRPQDRQFILSSKKLLLSDSGFYLCAWSAVAKNIQYFGAGTRLSVL.

The chain is built from TRBV16 and TRBJ2-7; no clear D gene. The V end was cut by 2 bases, the J end by 2 bases, with 10 bases between. Germline V lookup: CDR1 KGHSY, CDR2 FQNENV. The CDR3 runs to 14 residues. The CDR3 region has the DNA TGTGCCAGCAGCCAACCCGGAGTTACCTACGAGCAGTACTTC. This translates into CASSQPGVTYEQYF.

V is TRBV9 and J is TRBJ1-3; D is unclear. Per the germline V gene, CDR1 is SGDLS and CDR2 is YYNGEE. The V end was cut by 2 bases, the J end by 0 bases, with 6 bases between. This CDR3 has 14 amino acids. The CDR3 nucleotides are TGTGCCAGCAGCGTTTTCCTCTCTGGAAACACCATATATTTT. It codes for CASSVFLSGNTIYF.

The CDR3 coding sequence is TGTGCCAGCTCACCGAGACTAGCAACTGGGGACAATGAGCAGTTCTTC. This encodes CASSPRLATGDNEQFF. This chain connects TRBV18 to TRBJ2-1; TRBD2 matches at 7 bases. The CDR3 contains 16 residues. Germline CDR1 and CDR2: KGHSH and LQKENI. Trimming took 3 bases from V and 5 from J; bases not matched to a gene: 10.

The chain uses TRBV11-2 and TRBJ1-4; D gene unclear. CDR1 SGHAT and CDR2 FQNNGV come from the germline V gene. V shed 1 base and J shed 7 bases, with 13 bases lying between them. This CDR3 comprises 15 residues. This CDR3 is CASSLGILKSEKLFF. DNA for the CDR3: TGTGCCAGCAGCTTAGGGATCCTCAAAAGTGAAAAACTGTTTTTT.